Each of the 19 T cell receptor beta chains below was sequenced from the same sample in a study of T cell responses to AZD1222 COVID-19 vaccine (dated by TCRdb to the early 2020s). The library was built by means of the immunoSEQ multiplex PCR assay. The immuneACCESS repertoire file appears here via TCRdb, limited to in-frame rearrangements. These files lack a portion of the clones; in checked studies, under half of the deficit traces to unresolved V genes, and the cause of the others is not known. For this sample there are roughly 150,000 clones; approximately 91% appear just once. The biggest ten clones account for just under 7% of the sample. According to the study, the label for this sample's time point signals: sample from adult after SARS-CoV-2 infection, after symptom onset. The sample was peripheral blood, taken after recovery from COVID-19. These receptors came from an adult who had recovered from COVID-19.

This sequence joins TRBV6-5 and TRBJ2-1; D is ambiguous. Germline V CDR1 and CDR2: MNHEY, SVGAGI. The CDR3 has 13 amino acids. The V end lost 6 bases, the J end lost 5 bases, and 11 bases lay between the germline ends. The CDR3 DNA reads as TGTGCCAGCAGCACAGCCGTCCACAATGAGCAGTTCTTC. Its protein product is CASSTAVHNEQFF.

The chain carries TRBV9 and TRBJ1-2; D call uncertain. CDR3 length equals 16 residues. Per the germline V gene, CDR1 is SGDLS and CDR2 is YYNGEE. V was trimmed by 0 bases and J by 0 bases, leaving 12 bases between them. As DNA, the CDR3 is TGTGCCAGCAGCGTAGAAAATCTTGTTGCTAACTATGGCTACACCTTC. Its translation is CASSVENLVANYGYTF.

This clone was detected a few times. This chain connects TRBV6-5 to TRBJ1-6; D is possibly TRBD1 (5 bases). In germline, CDR1 is MNHEY, CDR2 SVGAGI. V lost 6 bases to trimming and J lost 9 bases, with 21 bases between them. The CDR3 is 16 amino acids. The CDR3 here is CASSYQGDGLGSPLHF. CDR3 in DNA: TGTGCCAGCAGCTACCAAGGGGACGGATTGGGTTCACCCCTCCACTTT.

The chain recombines TRBV10-3 with TRBJ1-1; TRBD1 matches 9 bases. J was trimmed by 4 bases and V by 11 bases; bases with no gene match: 5. The CDR3 contains 12 residues. Germline V lookup: CDR1 ENHRY, CDR2 SYGVKD. The CDR3 is CASGQGVTEAFF. For the CDR3, the DNA is TGTGCCTCGGGACAGGGCGTCACTGAAGCTTTCTTT.

The genes are TRBV3-1 (or the pseudogene TRBV3-2) and TRBJ2-6; D is ambiguous. The germline V and J ends were trimmed by 0 bases and 1 base, with 1 base remaining between them. Germline assignment: CDR1 LGHDT and CDR2 YNNKEL (reference sequence). CDR3 length: 14 amino acids. The CDR3 protein is CASSQESGANVLTF. DNA of the CDR3: TGTGCCAGCAGCCAAGAGTCTGGGGCCAACGTCCTGACTTTC.

The chain employs TRBV7-3 and TRBJ2-7; D gene ambiguous. Trimming took 2 bases from V and 3 from J, leaving 14 bases between them. Germline V gene sequence: CDR1 SGHTA, CDR2 FQGTGA. There are 15 residues in the CDR3. DNA for the CDR3: TGTGCCAGCAGCTTAGCGCCAGCCCCAAACTACGAGCAGTACTTC. As protein: CASSLAPAPNYEQYF. The complete variable domain, with remaining parts taken from reference TRBV7-3 and TRBJ2-7, reads GAGVSQTPSNKVTEKGKYVELRCDPISGHTALYWYRQSLGQGPEFLIYFQGTGAADDSGLPNDRFFAVRPEGSVSTLKIQRTERGDSAVYLCASSLAPAPNYEQYFGPGTRLTVT.

The chain is built from TRBV20-1 and TRBJ2-1, with 11 bases matching TRBD2. Germline values: CDR1 DFQATT, CDR2 SNEGSKA (reference sequence). V trimming: 3 bases; J trimming: 1 base; junction bases outside the gene matches: 11. The CDR3 sequence is 18 residues long. The CDR3 bases are TGCAGTGCTAGTGGGGCTAGCGGGAGGACGACGTCCTACAATGAGCAGTTCTTC. It translates to CSASGASGRTTSYNEQFF.

CDR3 DNA sequence: TGTGCCAGCAGCACTAGACTAGCGGGGGGGCCCACCGGGGAGCTGTTTTTT. Its translation: CASSTRLAGGPTGELFF. This chain joins TRBV9 and TRBJ2-2; 14 nucleotides align to TRBD2. Germline CDR1 is SGDLS and CDR2 is YYNGEE. The CDR3 spans 17 residues. The J segment lost 4 bases and the V segment lost 4 bases, leaving 6 bases of the junction unmatched.

The rearrangement joins TRBV28 to TRBJ2-2, with 7 bases fitting TRBD2. CDR1 is MDHEN and CDR2 is SYDVKM in the germline V gene. The junction had 13 bases not matched to a gene; V was cut back by 5 bases and J by 1 base. The CDR3 is 18 amino acids. CDR3 sequence: CASSRPIGREVNTGELFF. CDR3 DNA sequence: TGTGCCAGCAGTCGTCCCATAGGACGGGAGGTGAACACCGGGGAGCTGTTTTTT.

This chain connects TRBV9 to TRBJ1-1; no reliable D call. This CDR3 is built from 14 residues. Trimming cost V 0 bases and J 6 bases, with 12 bases left between them. The V gene's germline CDR1 is SGDLS and CDR2 YYNGEE. For the CDR3, the DNA is TGTGCCAGCAGCGTAGCTTGGGGTGACGCTGAAGCTTTCTTT. Translation: CASSVAWGDAEAFF. The whole variable domain, remainder taken from reference TRBV9 and TRBJ1-1, is DSGVTQTPKHLITATGQRVTLRCSPRSGDLSVYWYQQSLDQGLQFLIQYYNGEERAKGNILERFSAQQFPDLHSELNLSSLELGDSALYFCASSVAWGDAEAFFGQGTRLTVV.

V and J are TRBV5-1 and TRBJ2-6; tentative D call: TRBD1 (5 bases). The germline V gene has CDR1 SGHRS and CDR2 YFSETQ. V shed 4 bases and J shed 2 bases, with 13 bases lying between them. The CDR3 length is 16 residues. The CDR3 sequence: CASSPPREAGANVLTF. The CDR3 DNA sequence: TGCGCCAGCAGCCCGCCCAGGGAAGCTGGGGCCAACGTCCTGACTTTC.

The chain has TRBV7-2 and TRBJ1-6, with D possibly being TRBD1 (5 bases). V lost 4 bases and J 7 bases, leaving 14 bases between the germline ends. The CDR3 sequence is 15 residues long. From germline, CDR1 is SGHTA and CDR2 FQGNSA. CDR3 in amino acids: CASSSPGLRNSPLHF. The CDR3 DNA reads TGTGCCAGCAGCTCACCGGGGCTGAGGAATTCACCCCTCCACTTT. Full variable domain (remainder filled in from reference TRBV7-2 and TRBJ1-6): GAGVSQSPSNKVTEKGKDVELRCDPISGHTALYWYRQSLGQGLEFLIYFQGNSAPDKSGLPSDRFSAERTGGSVSTLTIQRTQQEDSAVYLCASSSPGLRNSPLHFGNGTRLTVT.

V gene TRBV2 combines with J gene TRBJ2-7, with D unclear. V dropped 4 bases and J dropped 7 bases, with 8 bases sitting between them. CDR1 and CDR2 from the germline V gene are SNHLY and FYNNEI. The CDR3 covers 11 residues. CDR3 sequence: CASSVSSEQYF. As DNA, the CDR3 is TGTGCCAGCAGTGTTTCGAGTGAGCAGTACTTC.

The chain recombines TRBV19 with TRBJ2-1; TRBD2 matches 8 bases. J lost 0 bases, V lost 6 bases, and 7 bases had no gene match. The CDR3 extends over 16 amino acids. Germline loops: CDR1 LNHDA, CDR2 SQIVND (reference sequence). CDR3 bases: TGTGCCAGTAGGTTATTAGCGGGGAGCTCCTACAATGAGCAGTTCTTC. This gives the protein CASRLLAGSSYNEQFF.

This chain joins TRBV2 and TRBJ2-3; D ambiguous. Between the trimmed V and J ends, which lost 2 bases and 3 bases, there was a span of 6 bases. Germline CDR1 is SNHLY and CDR2 is FYNNEI. The CDR3 length is 13 residues. In DNA, the CDR3 is TGTGCCAGCAGTGAATTTCAAACAGATACGCAGTATTTT. Translated: CASSEFQTDTQYF.

This clone appeared a single time. The V gene is TRBV7-2, the J gene TRBJ1-2, with TRBD1 as a possible D gene (5 bases). From germline, CDR1 is SGHTA and CDR2 FQGNSA. Trimming shortened V by 4 bases and J by 4 bases, and 13 bases separated the two germline ends. The CDR3 spans 14 residues. The CDR3 region is CASSSLQGIYGYTF. The CDR3 region has the DNA TGTGCCAGCAGCTCCCTGCAGGGTATCTATGGCTACACCTTC.

The chain links TRBV4-3 to TRBJ1-1; 8 nucleotides align to TRBD1. In germline, CDR1 is LGHNA, CDR2 YSLEER. Trimming removed 2 bases from V and 1 base from J; junction bases left unmatched: 12. This CDR3 is 18 amino acids long. CDR3 sequence: CASSQRGGAGGTNTEAFF. Here the CDR3 DNA reads TGCGCCAGCAGCCAAAGGGGCGGGGCAGGGGGCACGAACACTGAAGCTTTCTTT.

The chain joins TRBV5-1 to TRBJ1-1; D perhaps matches TRBD1 (6 bases). Germline V gene lookup returns CDR1 SGHRS and CDR2 YFSETQ. Trimming stripped 6 bases from V and 4 bases from J, with 16 bases between. The CDR3 consists of 14 residues. CDR3 sequence (DNA): TGCGCCAGCACTCCTCAACAGGGCGGCACTGAAGCTTTCTTT. It encodes CASTPQQGGTEAFF.

The table lists this clone with a count of one. V and J are TRBV10-3 and TRBJ1-3, with D possibly being TRBD1 (5 bases). The CDR3 consists of 18 residues. CDR1 and CDR2 (germline): ENHRY, SYGVKD. V gave up 8 bases and J gave up 0 bases, with 23 bases separating them. The CDR3 loop reads CAIRPGARGFPSGNTIYF. The DNA of the CDR3 is TGTGCCATCCGCCCGGGCGCTAGGGGATTTCCCTCTGGAAACACCATATATTTT.